The entry below describes one T cell receptor (beta chain). The antigen remains undetermined. The V segment lost 0 bases and the J segment 5 bases; nucleotides outside the gene matches: 9. This CDR3 region has 16 residues. Germline CDR1 and CDR2: SGHKS and YYEKEE (reference sequence). The data were taken from a study of T cell responses to AZD1222 COVID-19 vaccine. General study results and limits: Repertoire samples came only from after the peak T cell response.

Recipients boosted at about 4 weeks or about 12 weeks are pooled. Sequenced by immunoSEQ multiplex PCR; TCRdb stores in-frame clones only, minus some. Of fewer than 120,000 clones in the sample, roughly 92% were seen once. The starting material was peripheral blood, obtained 28 days after the second AZD1222 dose. This clonotype originated in an adult who received the AZD1222 COVID-19 vaccine. The rearrangement joins TRBV5-5 to TRBJ2-5; the match to TRBD2 covers 8 bases. CDR3 amino acids: CASSLAWAGGRETQYF. The CDR3 DNA is TGTGCCAGCAGCTTGGCATGGGCGGGGGGCAGGGAGACCCAGTACTTC.